A single sample is the source of the 11 T cell receptor beta chains below, sequenced in a study of CD8 T cells in ankylosing spondylitis. TCRdb fed the 5' RACE reads into MiXCR, producing one record per CDR3 protein. Of 350,000 to 400,000 distinct CDR3 sequences in the sample, roughly 22% were seen once. Sequenced: blood, either unsorted or a sorted T cell fraction (not recorded which). The receptors come from a male donor with ankylosing spondylitis or in good health (not recorded which).

The V call is TRBV2, the J call TRBJ2-3; D unresolved. Germline CDR1 SNHLY, CDR2 FYNNEI. The CDR3 runs to 12 residues. The V end lost 6 bases, the J end lost 15 bases, and 19 bases lay between the germline ends. CDR3 sequence: CASRDQPRETYF. The DNA for the CDR3 is TGTGCCAGCAGGGACCAACCACGCGAGACTTATTTT.

The sample holds one count of this clonotype. This rearrangement joins TRBV7-3 to TRBJ2-3; 12 positions match TRBD2. The germline gives CDR1 SGHTA, CDR2 FQGTGA. Losses at the gene ends were 2 bases for V and 2 bases for J; bases not matched to a gene: 11. This CDR3 comprises 19 residues. CDR3 residues: CASSLQGSSGGAPTDTQYF. The CDR3 DNA is TGTGCCAGCAGCTTACAAGGCTCTAGCGGGGGGGCCCCCACAGATACGCAGTATTTT.

This clonotype was found a few times. The J gene is TRBJ2-1, the V gene TRBV20-1; TRBD2 aligns across 10 bases. CDR3 length: 19 amino acids. In germline, CDR1 is DFQATT, CDR2 SNEGSKA (reference sequence). V dropped 1 base and J dropped 0; count of bases not matched to a gene: 12. The CDR3 loop is CSARAGTSEAPSSYNEQFF. In nucleotides, the CDR3 is TGCAGTGCTAGAGCGGGGACTAGCGAGGCCCCTAGCTCCTACAATGAGCAGTTCTTC.

This clonotype was counted a few times. This rearrangement joins TRBV6-4 to TRBJ2-3, with D unclear. Trimming stripped 0 bases from V and 2 bases from J, with 9 bases between. This CDR3 comprises 15 residues. Germline V gene data show CDR1 as MRHNA and CDR2 as SNTAGT. The CDR3 region has the DNA TGTGCCAGCAGTGACTCCCCCCAGATCACAGATACGCAGTATTTT. It codes for CASSDSPQITDTQYF.

This clonotype was recorded a few times. The rearrangement uses TRBV12-3 or TRBV12-4 and TRBJ2-2; 10 nucleotides line up with TRBD2. The CDR3 has 14 residues. The J segment lost 8 bases and the V segment lost 10 bases, leaving 10 bases of the junction unmatched. The CDR3 DNA follows: TGTGCCACCTCACTAGCGGGGCTGGCGGGGGAGCTGTTTTTT. Amino acid sequence: CATSLAGLAGELFF.

The chain has TRBV3-1 and TRBJ2-3; 10 bases line up with TRBD1. The length of the CDR3 is 15 residues. The V segment lost 6 bases and the J segment 0 bases; nucleotides outside the gene matches: 3. Germline values: CDR1 LGHDT, CDR2 YNNKEL (reference sequence). CDR3 amino acids: CASRRGQGSTDTQYF. The CDR3 DNA reads as TGTGCCAGCAGACGGGGACAGGGGAGCACAGATACGCAGTATTTT.

The chain combines TRBV18 with TRBJ2-5, with D maybe TRBD1 (6 bases). The CDR3 has 15 residues. The germline gives CDR1 KGHSH, CDR2 LQKENI. The V and J ends lost 3 bases and 1 base respectively, with 12 bases between them. Here the CDR3 reads CASSPRTASQETQYF. CDR3 coding DNA: TGTGCCAGCTCACCGAGGACAGCCAGCCAAGAGACCCAGTACTTC.

This chain links TRBV7-2 with TRBJ2-3, with 11 nucleotides matching TRBD2. The V and J ends lost 1 base and 4 bases, in that order; junction bases with no gene match: 4. Germline CDR1 SGHTA, CDR2 FQGNSA. CDR3 size: 16 residues. The DNA of the CDR3 is TGTGCCAGCAGCTTAGGGCTAGCGGGGGGTGCAGATACGCAGTATTTT. Its protein is CASSLGLAGGADTQYF.

The V gene is TRBV27, the J gene TRBJ2-7; D is ambiguous. V lost 4 bases and J lost 6, with 13 bases in between. This CDR3 is 13 amino acids long. Germline V gene data show CDR1 as MNHEY and CDR2 as SMNVEV (reference sequence). The CDR3 here is CASSYDVGGEQYF. In DNA, the CDR3 is TGTGCCAGCAGTTACGACGTGGGCGGCGAGCAGTACTTC.

CDR3 residues: CASSLGEHGDVYEQYF. DNA for the CDR3: TGCGCCAGCAGCTTGGGGGAGCACGGGGATGTATACGAGCAGTACTTC. This chain connects TRBV5-1 to TRBJ2-7; D is possibly TRBD2 (5 bases). Between the trimmed V and J ends, which lost 0 bases and 4 bases, there was a span of 17 bases. Germline CDR1 and CDR2: SGHRS and YFSETQ. CDR3 length: 16 residues.

The chain combines TRBV28 with TRBJ1-5, with no clear D. Trimming cost V 7 bases and J 3 bases, with 13 bases left between them. CDR1 and CDR2 (germline): MDHEN, SYDVKM. There are 14 residues in the CDR3. CDR3 coding DNA: TGTGCCAGCACCCTAGGACTGTACAATCAGCCCCAGCATTTT. It encodes CASTLGLYNQPQHF.